These T cell receptor beta chains were read from a single sample in a study of shared clonotypes between healthy human individuals. TCRdb's table, derived via immunoSEQ multiplex PCR, lists solely in-frame clones and lacks some. The table records about 530,000 clones, approximately 79% of them present only once. Sequencing was done on a sample of PBMCs. All receptors come from a woman aged 35 to 49 in good health. Some clones in this sample may be carry-over from other donors' samples. The CDR3 runs from the conserved cysteine through the conserved F or W. A D gene is named only where the DNA matches it firmly. The size field is filled for only some rows; it gives once, few, many or a size class.

few TRBJ1-2 TRBV28 NA TGTGCCAGCAGTATCACCGGGACTACGGAAGGCTACACCTTC CASSITGTTEGYTF
NA TRBJ2-5 TRBV10-3 NA TGTGCCATCAGTGAGTCCGGAGAGACCCAGTACTTC CAISESGETQYF
once TRBJ2-7 TRBV7-9 NA TGTGCCAGCGGGGTTGAGGGGGGCCCCTACGAGCAGTACTTC CASGVEGGPYEQYF
NA TRBJ2-5 TRBV18 NA TGTGCCAGCTCACCAGGAATGGATCTAGGGGGAGAGACCCAGTACTTC CASSPGMDLGGETQYF
NA TRBJ2-5 TRBV18 NA TGTGCCAGCTCACGTACCCAAGAGACCCAGTACTTC CASSRTQETQYF
NA TRBJ1-2 TRBV6-1 NA TGTGCCAGCAGTATACAGATGAACTATGGCTACACCTTC CASSIQMNYGYTF
many TRBJ2-3 TRBV28 TRBD2 TGTGCCAGCAGACGGACTAGCGGGAGGGGAGATACGCAGTATTTT CASRRTSGRGDTQYF
NA TRBJ1-5 TRBV5-4 NA TGTGCCAGCAGCCCGGACTGGAATCAGCCCCAGCATTTT CASSPDWNQPQHF
NA TRBJ2-7 TRBV5-1 NA TGCGCCAGCAGCTTCGGCTACCAACACTACGAGCAGTACTTC CASSFGYQHYEQYF
NA TRBJ1-2 TRBV10-3 TRBD1 TGTGCCATCAGTGGGGACAGGGGGCGGAATGATTGGTACACCTTC CAISGDRGRNDWYTF
NA TRBJ2-1 TRBV2 TRBD1 TGTGCCAGCAGTGCGTACAGGGGGACCTACAATGAGCAGTTCTTC CASSAYRGTYNEQFF
NA TRBJ1-2 TRBV9 NA TGTGCCAGCAGCGTAGGTCGTCGAGGAATAAGGGGCTACACCTTC CASSVGRRGIRGYTF
once TRBJ2-7 TRBV30 NA TGTGCCTGGACGGGGCGGGCTCTGGGGGAGCAGTACTTC CAWTGRALGEQYF
few TRBJ1-1 TRBV30 TRBD1 TGTGCCTGGAAACAGGGGGAGGACACTGAAGCTTTCTTT CAWKQGEDTEAFF
NA TRBJ2-5 TRBV11-2 NA TGTGCCAGCAGCTTTTGGGGCGGGAAAGAGACCCAGTACTTC CASSFWGGKETQYF
few TRBJ2-7 TRBV10-3 TRBD1 TGTGCCATCAGTGGGGACAGGGTCGGGGAGCAGTACTTC CAISGDRVGEQYF
NA TRBJ1-1 TRBV11-1 TRBD1 TGTGCCAGCAGCTTAGGGACAGGGGCAGTCACTGAAGCTTTCTTT CASSLGTGAVTEAFF
NA TRBJ2-1 TRBV15 TRBD1 TGTGCCACCAGCAGACCGGACAGGTGGAACAATGAGCAGTTCTTC CATSRPDRWNNEQFF
NA TRBJ2-2 TRBV4-2 TRBD2 TGTGCCAGCAGCCAAGTTCGGAGGGGACTAGCGGGATCTAGCACCGGGGAGCTGTTTTTT CASSQVRRGLAGSSTGELFF
NA TRBJ1-1 TRBV7-3 NA TGTGCCAGCAGCTTGACTGCTGGGAACACTGAAGCTTTCTTT CASSLTAGNTEAFF
NA TRBJ2-3 TRBV7-3 NA TGTGCCAGCAGCTCTGAGCGGGCAGATACGCAGTATTTT CASSSERADTQYF
NA TRBJ2-1 TRBV27 NA TGTGCCAGCAGTTTATCTTTGGGATTTGAGCAGTTCTTC CASSLSLGFEQFF
NA TRBJ1-5 TRBV2 NA TGTGCCAGCAGTAGAGGGGAGCAGCCCCAGCATTTT CASSRGEQPQHF
NA TRBJ2-2 TRBV10-2 NA TGCGCCAGCAGTGAGCCAGGGGCCACCGGGGAGCTGTTTTTT CASSEPGATGELFF
NA TRBJ2-7 TRBV7-8 NA TGTGCCAGCAGCTTAGTCGGGACAACCTACGAGCAGTACTTC CASSLVGTTYEQYF
NA TRBJ2-2 TRBV11-3 TRBD2 TGTGCCAGCAGCCGTAGCGGGAGAAAGGCCGGGGAGCTGTTTTTT CASSRSGRKAGELFF
NA TRBJ2-1 TRBV30 NA TGTGCCTGGAGTGCCCCCTTGGCAGGGAGGTTCAATGAGCAGTTCTTC CAWSAPLAGRFNEQFF
NA TRBJ1-3 TRBV7-9 NA TGTGCCAGCAGCTTAGATTCCAGGGCTCTCTCTGGAAACACCATATATTTT CASSLDSRALSGNTIYF
NA TRBJ1-2 TRBV28 NA TGTGCCAGCAGCTTAGGACAGATCTATGGCTACACCTTC CASSLGQIYGYTF
NA TRBJ2-5 TRBV30 NA TGTGCCTGGAGCGCTAGAGGAGGGGGGACCCAGTACTTC CAWSARGGGTQYF
NA TRBJ1-2 TRBV5-4 TRBD1 TGTGCCAGCAGCTTGGGAGACAGGGCCCCCAACTATGGCTACACCTTC CASSLGDRAPNYGYTF
NA TRBJ2-5 TRBV27 TRBD1 TGTGCCAGCAGTCCGGACAGGGAATGGTACCAAGAGACCCAGTACTTC CASSPDREWYQETQYF
NA TRBJ1-4 TRBV2 NA TGTGCCAGCAGTGAAGGGGTTGCAACTAATGAAAAACTGTTTTTT CASSEGVATNEKLFF
once TRBJ2-5 TRBV28 TRBD1 TGTGCCAGCAGGAAACAGGGGGGTGAAGAGACCCAGTACTTC CASRKQGGEETQYF
once TRBJ2-2 TRBV10-3 NA TGTGCCCTCAAAGCGGAATCAACACCTTCGAACACCGGGGAGCTGTTTTTT CALKAESTPSNTGELFF
NA TRBJ2-5 TRBV28 TRBD1 TGTGCCAGCAAGGGGGCGGCAGAACAAGAGACCCAGTACTTC CASKGAAEQETQYF
NA TRBJ2-7 TRBV6-1 NA TGTGCCAGCAGTGAAGACAGGGTCTTGGACGAGCAGTACTTC CASSEDRVLDEQYF
NA TRBJ2-5 TRBV2 TRBD2 TGTGCCGGCCGGACTAGCGGTAAAGAGACCCAGTACTTC CAGRTSGKETQYF
NA TRBJ2-4 TRBV7-8 NA TGTGCCAGCAGCTCCCGTAGGTTTTCCAAAAACATTCAGTACTTC CASSSRRFSKNIQYF
NA TRBJ2-1 TRBV30 TRBD2 TGCACCACTAGCGGGGCCAACAATGAGCAGTTCTTC CTTSGANNEQFF
many TRBJ1-1 TRBV4-3 NA TGCGCCAGCAGCCAAGATGGCGGGAACACTGAAGCTTTCTTT CASSQDGGNTEAFF